Below, 20 T cell receptor beta chains from the same sample are listed, as sequenced in a study of cytomegalovirus exposure and HLA in healthy donors. The study ran its PCR with 60 Vbeta and 13 Jbeta primers. TCRdb's table, derived via immunoSEQ multiplex PCR, lists solely in-frame clones and lacks some. The table records tens of thousands of clones, around 77% of them present only once. Sequenced material: PBMCs. These receptor sequences come from a man in his thirties or forties in good health and CMV-seronegative.

The CDR3 here is CASSPLTQETQYF. CDR3 nucleotides: TGTGCCAGCTCACCATTGACTCAAGAGACCCAGTACTTC. The chain couples TRBV18 to TRBJ2-5; D is unclear. The CDR3 totals 13 residues. V was cut by 2 bases and J by 2 bases, with 6 bases left in between. Germline assignment: CDR1 KGHSH and CDR2 LQKENI.

This CDR3 reads CASSTGTGGNTEAFF. CDR3 bases: TGCGCCAGCAGCACTGGGACAGGAGGGAACACTGAAGCTTTCTTT. V is TRBV5-1 and J is TRBJ1-1; 8 nucleotides align to TRBD1. V lost 4 bases and J lost 1; bases outside the gene matches: 6. The germline CDR1 and CDR2 sequences are SGHRS and YFSETQ. CDR3 length: 15 residues.

The V gene is TRBV9, the J gene TRBJ2-1; 7 nucleotides match TRBD2. The ends lost 3 bases at V and 9 bases at J; junction bases unmatched: 12. Looked up from germline, CDR1 is SGDLS and CDR2 is YYNGEE. The CDR3 has 15 amino acids. The CDR3 reads CASSARWGGISEQFF. The CDR3 nucleotides are TGTGCCAGCAGCGCCCGGTGGGGAGGGATAAGTGAGCAGTTCTTC.

The chain uses TRBV29-1 and TRBJ1-1; D may be TRBD1 (6 bases). Looked up from germline, CDR1 is SQVTM and CDR2 is ANQGSEA. Trimming shortened V by 0 bases and J by 5 bases, and 16 bases separated the two germline ends. The CDR3 has 15 residues. As DNA, the CDR3 is TGCAGCGTTGAAGATCCGGACAGAGGGGCGACTGAAGCTTTCTTT. Amino acids: CSVEDPDRGATEAFF.

The V and J genes are TRBV6-1 and TRBJ2-1, with 7 bases that match TRBD2. The CDR3 has 15 residues. V lost 9 bases and J lost 8; bases outside the gene matches: 16. Germline values: CDR1 MNHNS, CDR2 SASEGT. DNA of the CDR3: TGTGCCAGGTTCCTTAGCGGGTACGTAGGCGATGAGCAGTTCTTC. Translated, it gives CARFLSGYVGDEQFF.

The V and J genes are TRBV5-1 and TRBJ1-4; D perhaps matches TRBD1 (6 bases). CDR1 and CDR2 from the germline V gene are SGHRS and YFSETQ. V lost 3 bases and J 6 bases, leaving 12 bases between the germline ends. The length of the CDR3 is 14 residues. Written as DNA, the CDR3 is TGCGCCAGCAGCTCTGGACAGCCAGATGAAAAACTGTTTTTT. It is translated as CASSSGQPDEKLFF.

The chain recombines TRBV21-1 with TRBJ1-2; the D call TRBD1 from the table was never checked on the DNA. TRBV21-1 is a pseudogene segment. The CDR3 has 18 residues. Here the CDR3 DNA reads TGTGCCAGCAGCAAAGCCACAAATAACCCACAGGGGGCTGGTGGCTACACCTTC. This codes for CASSKATNNPQGAGGYTF.

The V call is TRBV6-1, the J call TRBJ2-7; D gene ambiguous. Germline CDR1 MNHNS, CDR2 SASEGT. This CDR3 is built from 17 residues. V lost 3 bases and J 2 bases, leaving 20 bases between the germline ends. The DNA for the CDR3 is TGTGCCAGCAGTGATTATGTAGCCGCCCGGGTTGCCTACGAGCAGTACTTC. This encodes CASSDYVAARVAYEQYF.

This sequence joins TRBV19 and TRBJ1-5, with TRBD1 identical over 7 bases. Germline CDR1 LNHDA, CDR2 SQIVND (reference sequence). With 5 bases clipped from V and 4 bases from J, the junction kept 11 bases outside the gene matches. CDR3 length: 16 amino acids. CDR3 protein: CASSGYGTVENQPQHF. CDR3 DNA sequence: TGTGCCAGTAGTGGTTACGGGACAGTGGAAAATCAGCCCCAGCATTTT. The full variable domain, with the rest looked up from reference TRBV19 and TRBJ1-5, is DGGITQSPKYLFRKEGQNVTLSCEQNLNHDAMYWYRQDPGQGLRLIYYSQIVNDFQKGDIAEGYSVSREKKESFPLTVTSAQKNPTAFYLCASSGYGTVENQPQHFGDGTRLSIL.

The V and J genes are TRBV5-4 and TRBJ2-1; 7 bases line up with TRBD2. CDR3 length: 13 amino acids. V trimming: 2 bases; J trimming: 9 bases; junction bases outside the gene matches: 5. Germline V CDR1 and CDR2: SGHNT, YYREEE (reference sequence). CDR3 coding DNA: TGTGCCAGCAGCTTAGGACTAGAGCGTGAGCAGTTCTTC. Protein product: CASSLGLEREQFF.

The chain is built from TRBV7-8 and TRBJ2-1; 9 positions agree with TRBD1. Germline CDR1 and CDR2: SGHVS and FQNEAQ. V shed 6 bases, J shed 5 bases, and the junction held 11 bases outside the gene matches. The CDR3 contains 16 residues. CDR3 DNA: TGTGCCAGCAGTCAAAGCACAGGGGGCGGAGACAATGAGCAGTTCTTC. Protein: CASSQSTGGGDNEQFF.

This rearrangement joins TRBV18 to TRBJ2-7, with 7 bases lining up with TRBD1. CDR3 length: 15 amino acids. Trimming took 0 bases from V and 2 from J; bases not matched to a gene: 4. CDR1 is KGHSH, CDR2 LQKENI, per germline. The DNA of the CDR3 is TGTGCCAGCTCACCACCGGACAGGCCAGCCTACGAGCAGTACTTC. Protein: CASSPPDRPAYEQYF.

This chain joins TRBV5-1 and TRBJ2-5; 9 bases align to TRBD2. The germline V gene encodes CDR1 SGHRS and CDR2 YFSETQ. CDR3 length equals 15 residues. After removal of 4 bases from V and 4 bases from J, the junction contained 8 bases not matched to a gene. As DNA, the CDR3 is TGCGCCAGCAGCGCAGGGACTAGCCTGGTAGAGACCCAGTACTTC. Amino acids: CASSAGTSLVETQYF.

The V and J genes are TRBV15 and TRBJ1-1; TRBD1 is a possible D gene (6 bases). There are 15 residues in the CDR3. V lost 3 bases and J lost 0, with 11 bases in between. The germline CDR1 and CDR2 sequences are LNHNV and YYDKDF (reference sequence). CDR3 region: CATSRGGTMNTEAFF. For the CDR3, the DNA is TGTGCCACCAGCAGGGGAGGGACAATGAACACTGAAGCTTTCTTT.

The chain combines TRBV4-2 with TRBJ2-7; D may be TRBD2 (6 bases). Germline V CDR1 and CDR2: LGHNA, YNFKEQ. Deletions cut 0 bases from V and 2 bases from J, with 8 bases between. This CDR3 contains 14 residues. CDR3 bases: TGTGCCAGCAGCCAAGAGCGGGGTCCCTACGAGCAGTACTTC. Protein sequence: CASSQERGPYEQYF.

This chain joins TRBV11-1 and TRBJ1-1; 10 bases map to TRBD1. Germline lookup yields CDR1 SGHAT and CDR2 FQDESV (reference sequence). V gave up 6 bases and J gave up 6 bases; unmatched junction bases: 4. The CDR3 extends over 13 amino acids. The CDR3, as DNA: TGTGCCAGCAGGTTGACAGGGGGCTCTGAAGCTTTCTTT. Translating it yields CASRLTGGSEAFF.

The rearrangement uses TRBV5-4 and TRBJ2-5; 7 bases match TRBD2. V was clipped by 1 base and J by 0 bases; unmatched bases: 6. This CDR3 region has 16 residues. Per germline, CDR1 SGHNT and CDR2 YYREEE (reference sequence). CDR3 sequence: CASSLMGGGDQETQYF. CDR3 DNA sequence: TGTGCCAGCAGCTTGATGGGCGGGGGAGACCAAGAGACCCAGTACTTC.

The gene calls are TRBV5-6 and TRBJ2-3; TRBD2 matches at 7 bases. Germline CDR1 reads SGHDT; CDR2 reads YYEEEE. There are 18 residues in the CDR3. J lost 2 bases, V lost 1 base, and 13 bases had no gene match. This CDR3 reads CASSLYGRSKLNTDTQYF. For the CDR3, the DNA is TGTGCCAGCAGCTTGTACGGGAGGTCCAAGTTAAACACAGATACGCAGTATTTT.

The chain links TRBV27 to TRBJ2-1; possible D gene TRBD1, 5 bases. CDR1 and CDR2 from the germline V gene are MNHEY and SMNVEV (reference sequence). V was shortened by 5 bases and J by 0 bases, with 26 bases between the two germline ends. This CDR3 spans 20 amino acids. The CDR3 bases are TGTGCCAGCAGTCTACATAGTCCTGCGACAGAGGTAAACTCCTACAATGAGCAGTTCTTC. Protein sequence: CASSLHSPATEVNSYNEQFF.

This clone showed up just once. This chain joins TRBV4-1 and TRBJ1-5, with TRBD1 matching 7 bases. Losses at the gene ends were 2 bases for V and 6 bases for J; bases not matched to a gene: 4. This CDR3 contains 14 residues. Germline CDR1 is MGHRA and CDR2 is YSYEKL. In nucleotides, the CDR3 is TGCGCCAGCAGCCAAATCCAGGGGGTTCAGCCCCAGCATTTT. Encoded protein: CASSQIQGVQPQHF.